The rows below give T cell receptor beta chains drawn from one sample of a study of OX40 agonist ivuxolimab in advanced cancers. The data were produced by immunoSEQ multiplex PCR, yet TCRdb's version contains in-frame clones alone and is incomplete. This sample carries roughly 73,000 clones, just over 85% of them seen once, and the ten largest clones take approximately 2.1%. Sequencing was performed on CD4+ or CD8+ T cells sorted from blood, taken in a trial of the OX40 agonist ivuxolimab. The receptor set was obtained from an adult with an advanced solid tumor such as melanoma, head and neck, liver or kidney cancer. CDR3s include the opening cysteine and the closing phenylalanine or tryptophan. Each record gives: V gene, CDR3 length, clone size, D gene, J gene, CDR3 protein, CDR3 DNA. The D gene is left open where the match is weak. Not all rows give a size; the values are once, few, many and, for expanded clones, a class.

v_call: TRBV10-3
cdr3_length: 14
clone_size: -
d_call: -
j_call: TRBJ2-4
cdr3_aa: CAISSDEGKNIQYF
cdr3_nt: TGTGCCATCAGTTCAGACGAGGGCAAAAACATTCAGTACTTC

v_call: TRBV5-1
cdr3_length: 15
clone_size: -
d_call: -
j_call: TRBJ1-5
cdr3_aa: CASSLGGLSNQPQHF
cdr3_nt: TGCGCCAGCAGCTTGGGGGGACTCAGCAATCAGCCCCAGCATTTT

v_call: TRBV19
cdr3_length: 12
clone_size: -
d_call: -
j_call: TRBJ2-7
cdr3_aa: CASSIRGSEQYF
cdr3_nt: TGTGCCAGTAGTATACGGGGAAGCGAGCAGTACTTC

v_call: TRBV14
cdr3_length: 15
clone_size: -
d_call: -
j_call: TRBJ2-7
cdr3_aa: CASSPRGESSYEQYF
cdr3_nt: TGTGCCAGCAGCCCCAGGGGGGAATCCTCCTACGAGCAGTACTTC

v_call: TRBV7-2
cdr3_length: 14
clone_size: -
d_call: TRBD1
j_call: TRBJ1-2
cdr3_aa: CASSRLQGRGGYTF
cdr3_nt: TGTGCCAGCAGCAGACTACAGGGGCGGGGTGGCTACACCTTC

v_call: TRBV14
cdr3_length: 15
clone_size: -
d_call: -
j_call: TRBJ1-2
cdr3_aa: CASSKRLGGAYGYTF
cdr3_nt: TGTGCCAGCAGCAAGCGTCTTGGGGGGGCCTATGGCTACACCTTC

v_call: TRBV29-1
cdr3_length: 16
clone_size: few
d_call: TRBD2
j_call: TRBJ2-3
cdr3_aa: CSVEDPLAGGTDTQYF
cdr3_nt: TGCAGCGTTGAAGACCCCCTAGCGGGAGGTACAGATACGCAGTATTTT

v_call: TRBV5-1
cdr3_length: 14
clone_size: -
d_call: -
j_call: TRBJ2-5
cdr3_aa: CASSFGSWGETQYF
cdr3_nt: TGCGCCAGCAGCTTCGGATCCTGGGGAGAGACCCAGTACTTC

v_call: TRBV28
cdr3_length: 12
clone_size: -
d_call: -
j_call: TRBJ1-4
cdr3_aa: CASGQPNEKLFF
cdr3_nt: TGTGCCAGCGGCCAGCCTAATGAAAAACTGTTTTTT

v_call: TRBV5-1
cdr3_length: 16
clone_size: many
d_call: -
j_call: TRBJ2-3
cdr3_aa: CASSLEGRSSTDTQYF
cdr3_nt: TGCGCCAGCAGCTTGGAGGGTCGTTCTAGCACAGATACGCAGTATTTT

v_call: TRBV10-3
cdr3_length: 11
clone_size: -
d_call: -
j_call: TRBJ2-1
cdr3_aa: CAISENYEQFF
cdr3_nt: TGTGCCATCAGTGAGAACTATGAGCAGTTCTTC

v_call: TRBV28
cdr3_length: 17
clone_size: once
d_call: -
j_call: TRBJ1-2
cdr3_aa: CASSPPRPRGTNYGYTF
cdr3_nt: TGTGCCAGCAGTCCGCCGAGACCAAGGGGGACTAACTATGGCTACACCTTC

v_call: TRBV7-6
cdr3_length: 12
clone_size: -
d_call: -
j_call: TRBJ1-3
cdr3_aa: CASSSFGNTIYF
cdr3_nt: TGTGCCAGCAGCTCCTTCGGAAACACCATATATTTT

v_call: TRBV5-6
cdr3_length: 15
clone_size: -
d_call: TRBD1
j_call: TRBJ2-3
cdr3_aa: CASSLDRGGTDTQYF
cdr3_nt: TGTGCCAGCAGCTTGGACAGGGGTGGCACAGATACGCAGTATTTT

v_call: TRBV7-9
cdr3_length: 18
clone_size: -
d_call: TRBD1
j_call: TRBJ1-1
cdr3_aa: CASSLSGTGIIMNTEAFF
cdr3_nt: TGTGCCAGCAGCTTATCCGGGACAGGGATTATAATGAACACTGAAGCTTTCTTT

v_call: TRBV28
cdr3_length: 13
clone_size: -
d_call: TRBD1
j_call: TRBJ1-2
cdr3_aa: CASSPGQGFGYTF
cdr3_nt: TGTGCCAGCAGTCCGGGACAGGGCTTTGGCTACACCTTC

v_call: TRBV6-6
cdr3_length: 13
clone_size: -
d_call: -
j_call: TRBJ1-2
cdr3_aa: CASNSGSVYGYTF
cdr3_nt: TGTGCCAGCAACTCAGGGAGTGTCTATGGCTACACCTTC

v_call: TRBV5-1
cdr3_length: 16
clone_size: once
d_call: -
j_call: TRBJ2-2
cdr3_aa: CASSLIGLSNTGELFF
cdr3_nt: TGCGCCAGCAGCCTTATCGGGCTATCGAACACCGGGGAGCTGTTTTTT

v_call: TRBV6-6
cdr3_length: 14
clone_size: -
d_call: -
j_call: TRBJ2-5
cdr3_aa: CASSSTQGGETQYF
cdr3_nt: TGTGCCAGCAGTTCCACCCAGGGGGGAGAGACCCAGTACTTC

v_call: TRBV23-1
cdr3_length: 13
clone_size: -
d_call: -
j_call: TRBJ1-6
cdr3_aa: CASRDNYNSPLHF
cdr3_nt: TGCGCCAGCAGGGACAACTATAATTCACCCCTCCACTTT

v_call: TRBV7-9
cdr3_length: 14
clone_size: -
d_call: -
j_call: TRBJ2-3
cdr3_aa: CASSTMDTTDTQYF
cdr3_nt: TGTGCCAGCAGCACTATGGACACCACAGATACGCAGTATTTT

v_call: TRBV7-8
cdr3_length: 14
clone_size: -
d_call: -
j_call: TRBJ1-2
cdr3_aa: CASSAGAGESGYTF
cdr3_nt: TGTGCCAGCAGCGCGGGAGCAGGGGAAAGCGGCTACACCTTC

v_call: TRBV18
cdr3_length: 15
clone_size: -
d_call: -
j_call: TRBJ1-4
cdr3_aa: CASSPPRGISEKLFF
cdr3_nt: TGTGCCAGCTCACCACCGCGGGGGATAAGTGAAAAACTGTTTTTT

v_call: TRBV6-1
cdr3_length: 14
clone_size: -
d_call: -
j_call: TRBJ1-1
cdr3_aa: CASSVGESNTEAFF
cdr3_nt: TGTGCCAGCAGTGTAGGGGAATCGAACACTGAAGCTTTCTTT

v_call: TRBV5-6
cdr3_length: 18
clone_size: -
d_call: TRBD2
j_call: TRBJ2-1
cdr3_aa: CASSPGLAGDPSYNEQFF
cdr3_nt: TGTGCCAGCAGCCCAGGACTAGCGGGAGATCCCTCCTACAATGAGCAGTTCTTC

v_call: TRBV10-1
cdr3_length: 15
clone_size: -
d_call: TRBD2
j_call: TRBJ2-7
cdr3_aa: CASSENLAGVNEQYF
cdr3_nt: TGCGCCAGCAGTGAGAATCTAGCGGGAGTAAACGAGCAGTACTTC

v_call: TRBV5-5
cdr3_length: 16
clone_size: -
d_call: TRBD1
j_call: TRBJ2-7
cdr3_aa: CASTFWAGQGGGEQYF
cdr3_nt: TGTGCCAGCACCTTTTGGGCGGGACAGGGCGGGGGCGAGCAGTACTTC

v_call: TRBV5-1
cdr3_length: 13
clone_size: -
d_call: -
j_call: TRBJ1-5
cdr3_aa: CASSLGVGQPQHF
cdr3_nt: TGCGCCAGCAGCTTGGGGGTGGGTCAGCCCCAGCATTTT

v_call: TRBV28
cdr3_length: 12
clone_size: -
d_call: -
j_call: TRBJ2-7
cdr3_aa: CASRMQGYEQYF
cdr3_nt: TGTGCCAGCAGAATGCAGGGTTACGAGCAGTACTTC

v_call: TRBV11-3
cdr3_length: 13
clone_size: -
d_call: -
j_call: TRBJ2-1
cdr3_aa: CASSFNTYNEQFF
cdr3_nt: TGTGCCAGCAGCTTTAATACCTACAATGAGCAGTTCTTC

v_call: TRBV16
cdr3_length: 12
clone_size: -
d_call: -
j_call: TRBJ2-3
cdr3_aa: CASSQWDDTQYF
cdr3_nt: TGTGCCAGCAGCCAATGGGACGATACGCAGTATTTT

v_call: TRBV19
cdr3_length: 13
clone_size: -
d_call: TRBD2
j_call: TRBJ2-1
cdr3_aa: CARPTSGNNEQFF
cdr3_nt: TGTGCCAGACCGACTAGCGGGAACAATGAGCAGTTCTTC

v_call: TRBV7-9
cdr3_length: 13
clone_size: -
d_call: -
j_call: TRBJ2-5
cdr3_aa: CASSLGPIETQYF
cdr3_nt: TGTGCCAGCAGCTTAGGCCCCATCGAGACCCAGTACTTC

v_call: TRBV19
cdr3_length: 14
clone_size: -
d_call: -
j_call: TRBJ2-3
cdr3_aa: CASSIGDGTDTQYF
cdr3_nt: TGTGCCAGTAGTATAGGAGATGGCACAGATACGCAGTATTTT

v_call: TRBV7-3
cdr3_length: 15
clone_size: -
d_call: TRBD1
j_call: TRBJ2-1
cdr3_aa: CASSPSGTGRNEQFF
cdr3_nt: TGTGCCAGCAGCCCCTCCGGGACAGGGCGGAATGAGCAGTTCTTC

v_call: TRBV18
cdr3_length: 13
clone_size: -
d_call: -
j_call: TRBJ2-5
cdr3_aa: CASSPDVPGTQYF
cdr3_nt: TGTGCCAGCTCACCAGACGTCCCGGGGACCCAGTACTTC

v_call: TRBV4-1
cdr3_length: 15
clone_size: -
d_call: -
j_call: TRBJ2-5
cdr3_aa: CASSPLEGNQETQYF
cdr3_nt: TGCGCCAGCAGCCCCCTCGAGGGTAACCAAGAGACCCAGTACTTC

v_call: TRBV7-2
cdr3_length: 14
clone_size: -
d_call: -
j_call: TRBJ2-7
cdr3_aa: CASSLIRGAYEQYF
cdr3_nt: TGTGCCAGCAGCTTAATCAGGGGCGCCTACGAGCAGTACTTC

v_call: TRBV12-5
cdr3_length: 17
clone_size: -
d_call: TRBD2
j_call: TRBJ2-1
cdr3_aa: CASGSGLLAEPYNEQFF
cdr3_nt: TGTGCTAGTGGTTCGGGGCTACTAGCGGAGCCCTACAATGAGCAGTTCTTC